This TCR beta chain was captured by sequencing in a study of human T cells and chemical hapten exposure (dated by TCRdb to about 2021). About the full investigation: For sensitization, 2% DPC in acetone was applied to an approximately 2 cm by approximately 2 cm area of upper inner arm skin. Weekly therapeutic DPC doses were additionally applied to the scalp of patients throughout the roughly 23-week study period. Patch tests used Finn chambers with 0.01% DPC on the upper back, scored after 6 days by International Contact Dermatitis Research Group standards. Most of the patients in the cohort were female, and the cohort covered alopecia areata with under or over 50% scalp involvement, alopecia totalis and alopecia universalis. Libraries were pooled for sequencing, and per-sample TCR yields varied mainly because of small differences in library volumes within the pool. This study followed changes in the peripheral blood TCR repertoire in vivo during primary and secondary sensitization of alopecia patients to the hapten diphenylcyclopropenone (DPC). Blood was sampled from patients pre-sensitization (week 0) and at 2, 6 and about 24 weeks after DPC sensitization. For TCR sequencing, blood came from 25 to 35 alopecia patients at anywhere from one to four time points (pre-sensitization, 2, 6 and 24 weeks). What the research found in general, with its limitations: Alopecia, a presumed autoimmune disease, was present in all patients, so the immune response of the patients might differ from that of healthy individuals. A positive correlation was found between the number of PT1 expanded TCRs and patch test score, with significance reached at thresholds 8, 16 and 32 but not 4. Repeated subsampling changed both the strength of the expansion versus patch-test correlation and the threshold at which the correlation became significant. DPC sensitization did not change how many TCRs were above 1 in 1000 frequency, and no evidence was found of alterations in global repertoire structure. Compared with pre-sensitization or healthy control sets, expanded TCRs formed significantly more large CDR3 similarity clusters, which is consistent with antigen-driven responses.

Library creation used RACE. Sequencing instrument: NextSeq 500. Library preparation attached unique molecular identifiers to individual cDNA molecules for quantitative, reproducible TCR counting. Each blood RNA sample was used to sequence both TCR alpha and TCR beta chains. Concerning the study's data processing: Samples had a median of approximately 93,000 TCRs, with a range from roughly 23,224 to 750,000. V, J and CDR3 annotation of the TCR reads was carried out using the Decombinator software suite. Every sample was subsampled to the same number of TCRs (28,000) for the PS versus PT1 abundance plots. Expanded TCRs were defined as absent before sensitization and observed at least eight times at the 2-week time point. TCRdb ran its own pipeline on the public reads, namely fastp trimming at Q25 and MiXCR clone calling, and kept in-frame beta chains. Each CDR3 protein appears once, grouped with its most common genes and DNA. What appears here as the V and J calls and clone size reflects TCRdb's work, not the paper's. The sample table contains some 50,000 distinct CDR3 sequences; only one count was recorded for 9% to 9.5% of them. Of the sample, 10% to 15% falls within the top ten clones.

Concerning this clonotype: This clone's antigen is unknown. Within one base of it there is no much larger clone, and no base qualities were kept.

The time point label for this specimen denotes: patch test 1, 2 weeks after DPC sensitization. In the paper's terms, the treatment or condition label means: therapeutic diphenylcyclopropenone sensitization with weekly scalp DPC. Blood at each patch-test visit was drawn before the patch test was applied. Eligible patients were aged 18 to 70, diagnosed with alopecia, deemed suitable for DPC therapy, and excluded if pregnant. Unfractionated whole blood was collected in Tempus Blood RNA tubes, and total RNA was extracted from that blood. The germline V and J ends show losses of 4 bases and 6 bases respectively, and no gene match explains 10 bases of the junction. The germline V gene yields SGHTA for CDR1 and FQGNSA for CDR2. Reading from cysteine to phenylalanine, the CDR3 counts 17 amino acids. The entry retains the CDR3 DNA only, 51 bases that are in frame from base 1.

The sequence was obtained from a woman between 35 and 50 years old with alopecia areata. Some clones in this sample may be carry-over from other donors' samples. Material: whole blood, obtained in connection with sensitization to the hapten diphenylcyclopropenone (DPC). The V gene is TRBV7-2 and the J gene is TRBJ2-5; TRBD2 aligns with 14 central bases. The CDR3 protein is CASSSTSGGAPSQTQYF. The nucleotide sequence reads TGTGCCAGCAGCTCGACTAGCGGGGGGGCCCCGTCCCAGACCCAGTACTTC.